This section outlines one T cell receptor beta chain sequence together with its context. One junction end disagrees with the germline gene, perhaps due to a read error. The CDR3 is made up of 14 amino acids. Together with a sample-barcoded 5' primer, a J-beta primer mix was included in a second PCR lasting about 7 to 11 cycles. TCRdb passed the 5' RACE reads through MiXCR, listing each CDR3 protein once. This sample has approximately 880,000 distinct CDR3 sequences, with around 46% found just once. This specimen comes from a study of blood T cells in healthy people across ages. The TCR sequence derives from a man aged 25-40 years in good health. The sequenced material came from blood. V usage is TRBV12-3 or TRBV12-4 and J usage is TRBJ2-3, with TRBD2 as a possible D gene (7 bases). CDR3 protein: CASSFRGGTDTEYF. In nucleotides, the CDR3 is TGTGCCAGCAGTTTTAGGGGGGGCACAGATACGGAGTATTTT.